This T cell receptor beta chain came from a study of T cell changes during pregnancy in multiple sclerosis. Germline lookup yields CDR1 MNHNS and CDR2 SASEGT. V lost 2 bases and J lost 0, with 8 bases in between. CDR3 size: 15 residues. Some clones are missing from TCRdb's copy, which holds only in-frame ones; the method was immunoSEQ multiplex PCR. The table shows 60,000 or so clones, with roughly 90% occurring only once. The sequence was obtained from a female donor with multiple sclerosis, enrolled in a pregnancy study. This sequence joins TRBV6-1 and TRBJ1-3; no reliable D call. The input for sequencing was peripheral blood, taken before pregnancy. CDR3 coding DNA: TGTGCCAGCAGTGAACGCAGAATCTCTGGAAACACCATATATTTT. Its translation is CASSERRISGNTIYF.